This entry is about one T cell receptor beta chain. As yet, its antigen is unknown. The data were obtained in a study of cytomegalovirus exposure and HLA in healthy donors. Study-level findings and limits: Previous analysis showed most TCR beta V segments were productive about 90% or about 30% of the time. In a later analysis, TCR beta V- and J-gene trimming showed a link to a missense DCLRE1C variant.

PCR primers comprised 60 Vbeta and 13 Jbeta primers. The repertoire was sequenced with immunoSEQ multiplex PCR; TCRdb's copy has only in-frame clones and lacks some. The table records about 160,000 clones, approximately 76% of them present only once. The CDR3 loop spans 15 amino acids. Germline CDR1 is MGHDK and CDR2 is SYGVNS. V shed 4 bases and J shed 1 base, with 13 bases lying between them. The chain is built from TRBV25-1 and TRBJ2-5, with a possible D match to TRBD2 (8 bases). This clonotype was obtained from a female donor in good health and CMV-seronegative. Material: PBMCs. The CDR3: CASSAGGTAQETQYF. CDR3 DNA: TGTGCCAGCAGTGCGGGAGGGACAGCCCAAGAGACCCAGTACTTC.